This T cell receptor beta chain was recorded in a study of blood T cell repertoires in COVID-19. In the study overall: Specimens from acute and convalescent COVID-19 originated in the United States, Italy and Spain. The analysed material was cDNA or gDNA that came from T cells, B-cell-depleted T cells, or PBMCs.

The CDR3 consists of 13 residues. The germline gives CDR1 ENHRY, CDR2 SYGVKD. The V and J ends lost 11 bases and 8 bases respectively, with 21 bases between them. In the source study's methods: Using reference gene primer amplification, nucleated cell counts were estimated. This table comes from immunoSEQ multiplex PCR, and its TCRdb copy is limited to in-frame clones, with some not included. That table is the source of V, J and clone size, and D and trimming were worked out from the DNA. The top ten hold roughly 8% of the sample, which has about 120,000 clones, roughly 90% seen once. The chain uses TRBV10-3 and TRBJ1-2; tentatively, D is TRBD1 (5 bases). The source material was peripheral blood. This TCR was recovered from a man aged 45-65 years with acute or convalescent COVID-19. The CDR3 nucleotides are TGTGCCCCTAACTTGGGGGGGTATCTAGGCTACACCTTC. The encoded protein is CAPNLGGYLGYTF.